Below are 26 T cell receptor beta chains sequenced from a single sample in a study of blood T cell repertoires in COVID-19 (dated by TCRdb to 2018 to 2021). The method was the immunoSEQ multiplex PCR assay. TCRdb stores this immuneACCESS table with in-frame sequences only. Part of the clones is absent; in the studies checked, under half of the shortfall reflects unresolved V genes, and no reason is known for the rest. The sample records some 200,000 clones, approximately 87% of which are singletons. The ten largest account for 0.75% to 0.95% of the sample. Sequences were obtained from peripheral blood. These receptors all stem from a woman in her seventies with acute or convalescent COVID-19.

The chain combines TRBV11-2 with TRBJ2-2; TRBD1 matches 10 bases. The CDR3 totals 16 residues. The ends lost 5 bases at V and 5 bases at J; junction bases unmatched: 8. Germline V CDR1 and CDR2: SGHAT, FQNNGV. CDR3 region: CASSHPGQGKTGELFF. The CDR3 coding sequence is TGTGCCAGCAGCCATCCGGGACAGGGGAAGACCGGGGAGCTGTTTTTT.

The chain combines TRBV7-8 with TRBJ2-7; 7 bases agree with TRBD2. Germline V CDR1 and CDR2: SGHVS, FQNEAQ. The CDR3 is 14 amino acids. V lost 0 bases and J lost 6; bases outside the gene matches: 5. The CDR3 sequence is CASSLASGGGEQYF. In DNA, the CDR3 is TGTGCCAGCAGCTTAGCGTCGGGCGGGGGCGAGCAGTACTTC. The full variable domain, completed using reference TRBV7-8 and TRBJ2-7, is GAGVSQSPRYKVAKRGQDVALRCDPISGHVSLFWYQQALGQGPEFLTYFQNEAQLDKSGLPSDRFFAERPEGSVSTLKIQRTQQEDSAVYLCASSLASGGGEQYFGPGTRLTVT.

V and J are TRBV5-1 and TRBJ2-7; 12 bases line up with TRBD2. CDR3 length: 14 amino acids. Germline V lookup: CDR1 SGHRS, CDR2 YFSETQ. V shed 4 bases and J 2 bases; nucleotides not matched to a gene: 1. CDR3 sequence reads: CASSASGGAYEQYF. For the CDR3, the DNA is TGCGCCAGCAGCGCTAGCGGGGGGGCCTACGAGCAGTACTTC.

This clone was observed once. J is TRBJ2-7 and V is TRBV6-5; 7 nucleotides align to TRBD2. This CDR3 comprises 14 residues. CDR1 is MNHEY, CDR2 SVGAGI, per germline. V gave up 5 bases and J gave up 4 bases; unmatched junction bases: 8. The CDR3 nucleotides read TGTGCCAGCAGTAGGAGGCCGGGACTATACGAGCAGTACTTC. Amino acids: CASSRRPGLYEQYF.

The chain carries TRBV20-1 and TRBJ2-2; a possible D gene is TRBD2 (5 bases). From germline, CDR1 is DFQATT and CDR2 SNEGSKA (reference sequence). This CDR3 is built from 15 residues. The ends were cut back, 3 bases at V and 4 bases at J, with 15 bases in the middle. The CDR3 spells CSASSTGSSTGELFF. CDR3 DNA sequence: TGCAGTGCTAGTAGCACGGGGTCGAGCACCGGGGAGCTGTTTTTT.

The chain combines TRBV7-2 with TRBJ1-6; D gene ambiguous. This CDR3 has 14 amino acids. CDR1 is SGHTA and CDR2 is FQGNSA in the germline V gene. V was pared by 1 base and J by 4 bases, with 5 bases between. The CDR3 protein is CASSLVQYNSPLHF. The CDR3 DNA follows: TGTGCCAGCAGCTTAGTACAGTATAATTCACCCCTCCACTTT.

The chain joins TRBV7-2 to TRBJ2-1, with 8 bases that match TRBD2. V lost 5 bases, J lost 8 bases, and 14 bases stayed unmatched. The CDR3 is 16 amino acids. Looked up from germline, CDR1 is SGHTA and CDR2 is FQGNSA. CDR3 sequence reads: CASSTWGTRALDEQFF. The DNA of the CDR3 is TGTGCCAGCAGCACTTGGGGGACTAGGGCCCTCGATGAGCAGTTCTTC.

The rearrangement links TRBV6-5 to TRBJ1-1, with D possibly being TRBD1 (5 bases). The CDR3 sequence is 14 residues long. In germline, CDR1 is MNHEY, CDR2 SVGAGI. Trimming removed 8 bases at V and 4 bases at J, with 17 bases between. Here the CDR3 DNA reads TGTGCCAGCGCTGTGGGGGGACTTACCACTGAAGCTTTCTTT. Translated: CASAVGGLTTEAFF.

In DNA form, the CDR3 reads TGCGCCAGCAGCCTGTCTGCGGCGAACACCGGGGAGCTGTTTTTT. This translates into CASSLSAANTGELFF. J is TRBJ2-2 and V is TRBV5-1; D is undetermined. Trimming shortened V by 4 bases and J by 0 bases, and 10 bases separated the two germline ends. This CDR3 has 15 residues. Per the germline V gene, CDR1 is SGHRS and CDR2 is YFSETQ.

V and J are TRBV28 and TRBJ2-7, with D tentatively TRBD2 (7 bases). This CDR3 has 15 residues. Trimming pared 5 bases from V and 1 base from J, leaving 15 bases between. Looked up from germline, CDR1 is MDHEN and CDR2 is SYDVKM. Written as DNA, the CDR3 is TGTGCCAGCAGTGGGGGGGGCAGAGGGTCCTACGAGCAGTACTTC. Translation gives CASSGGGRGSYEQYF. The variable domain in full, completed from reference TRBV28 and TRBJ2-7, reads DVKVTQSSRYLVKRTGEKVFLECVQDMDHENMFWYRQDPGLGLRLIYFSYDVKMKEKGDIPEGYSVSREKKERFSLILESASTNQTSMYLCASSGGGRGSYEQYFGPGTRLTVT.

This chain links TRBV9 with TRBJ2-5; maybe TRBD2 (5 bases). CDR1 is SGDLS, CDR2 YYNGEE, per germline. Trimming removed 3 bases from V and 4 bases from J, with 16 bases in between. CDR3 length equals 15 residues. The CDR3 sequence: CASSAGRGGGETQYF. The CDR3 bases are TGTGCCAGCAGCGCCGGACGAGGAGGAGGAGAGACCCAGTACTTC.

The genes are TRBV19 and TRBJ2-1; D is ambiguous. The CDR3 is 16 residues long. Trimming removed 0 bases from V and 0 bases from J, with 9 bases in between. The germline V gene has CDR1 LNHDA and CDR2 SQIVND (reference sequence). DNA of the CDR3: TGTGCCAGTAGTATAGATAGACTTAACTCCTACAATGAGCAGTTCTTC. Its translation is CASSIDRLNSYNEQFF.

This clone was recorded once. The chain is built from TRBV18 and TRBJ1-2, with D maybe TRBD1 (5 bases). The germline gives CDR1 KGHSH, CDR2 LQKENI. V was shortened by 2 bases and J by 5 bases, with 12 bases between the two germline ends. The CDR3 length is 14 residues. CDR3 in amino acids: CASSPGMGPYGYTF. DNA of the CDR3: TGTGCCAGCTCACCAGGGATGGGGCCTTATGGCTACACCTTC.

This chain links TRBV29-1 with TRBJ1-2; D not resolved. This CDR3 is 11 amino acids long. Germline-derived CDR1 and CDR2 are SQVTM and ANQGSEA. V dropped 3 bases and J dropped 5 bases, with 7 bases sitting between them. The CDR3 nucleotides read TGCAGCGTTGACCTCGGGTATGGCTACACCTTC. Translating it yields CSVDLGYGYTF. The full variable domain, in which reference TRBV29-1 and TRBJ1-2 provide the parts outside the CDR3, is SAVISQKPSRDICQRGTSLTIQCQVDSQVTMMFWYRQQPGQSLTLIATANQGSEATYESGFVIDKFPISRPNLTFSTLTVSNMSPEDSSIYLCSVDLGYGYTFGSGTRLTVV.

CDR3 nucleotides: TGTGCCAGCAGCTGGGACAGGTTGAACACTGAAGCTTTCTTT. Its translation: CASSWDRLNTEAFF. The genes are TRBV7-2 and TRBJ1-1, with TRBD1 matching 8 bases. Germline lookup yields CDR1 SGHTA and CDR2 FQGNSA. The CDR3 covers 14 residues. The J segment lost 0 bases and the V segment lost 4 bases, leaving 1 base of the junction unmatched.

The chain is built from TRBV7-8 and TRBJ1-4, with TRBD1 identical over 8 bases. CDR1 SGHVS and CDR2 FQNEAQ come from the germline V gene. The V and J ends lost 5 bases and 6 bases, in that order; junction bases with no gene match: 5. There are 14 residues in the CDR3. DNA of the CDR3: TGTGCCAGCAGCCAAACAGGGGGTTATGAAAAACTGTTTTTT. Translation: CASSQTGGYEKLFF.

The rearrangement uses TRBV7-7 and TRBJ2-6; TRBD2 is a possible D gene (5 bases). This CDR3 contains 18 residues. CDR1 SSHAT and CDR2 FNYEAQ come from the germline V gene (reference sequence). V was trimmed by 5 bases and J by 10 bases, leaving 27 bases between them. CDR3 in DNA: TGTGCCAGCAGCGAGGGTAATAAGTGCCACAAAGTCGGGAACGTCCTGACTTTC. It yields the protein CASSEGNKCHKVGNVLTF.

The chain links TRBV5-8 to TRBJ1-1; no reliable D call. The V and J ends lost 0 bases and 8 bases respectively, with 11 bases between them. The germline V gene has CDR1 SGHTS and CDR2 YDEGEE. The CDR3 runs 13 residues. CDR3 residues: CASSLGATSEAFF. CDR3 in DNA: TGTGCCAGCAGCTTGGGGGCAACGAGCGAAGCTTTCTTT.

The V gene is TRBV6-2 or TRBV6-3, the J gene TRBJ2-2, with a tentative D call TRBD2 (5 bases). V lost 0 bases to trimming and J lost 7 bases, with 12 bases between them. The CDR3 is made up of 15 amino acids. Germline CDR1 reads MNHEY; CDR2 reads SVGEGT. CDR3 in amino acids: CASSYSPGILGELFF. In nucleotides, the CDR3 is TGTGCCAGCAGTTACTCGCCGGGAATTCTCGGGGAGCTGTTTTTT.

This chain connects TRBV25-1 to TRBJ1-1; 8 nucleotides line up with TRBD1. This CDR3 is built from 13 residues. CDR1 MGHDK and CDR2 SYGVNS come from the germline V gene. V was pared by 6 bases and J by 5 bases, with 5 bases of the junction left unmatched. The CDR3 sequence: CASRGQGGTEAFF. In DNA form, the CDR3 reads TGTGCCAGCAGAGGACAGGGAGGGACTGAAGCTTTCTTT.

In this sample, this clone turned up once. The chain recombines TRBV7-2 with TRBJ2-2, with a tentative D call TRBD1 (5 bases). Germline V gives CDR1 SGHTA, CDR2 FQGNSA. CDR3 length: 14 residues. V shed 6 bases and J shed 4 bases, with 12 bases lying between them. CDR3 protein: CASSQGWGTGELFF. The DNA for the CDR3 is TGTGCCAGCAGTCAGGGCTGGGGCACCGGGGAGCTGTTTTTT. Looking up the rest from reference TRBV7-2 and TRBJ2-2 gives the full variable domain: GAGVSQSPSNKVTEKGKDVELRCDPISGHTALYWYRQSLGQGLEFLIYFQGNSAPDKSGLPSDRFSAERTGGSVSTLTIQRTQQEDSAVYLCASSQGWGTGELFFGEGSRLTVL.

The V gene is TRBV3-1 (or the pseudogene TRBV3-2), the J gene TRBJ1-2; D is unclear. Trimming removed 0 bases at V and 2 bases at J, with 7 bases between. Germline lookup yields CDR1 LGHDT and CDR2 YNNKEL (reference sequence). The CDR3 loop spans 14 amino acids. In DNA, the CDR3 is TGTGCCAGCAGCCAAGACTCGGGGAACTATGGCTACACCTTC. Translation gives CASSQDSGNYGYTF.

The rearrangement uses TRBV3-1 (or the pseudogene TRBV3-2) and TRBJ2-5; 9 nucleotides agree with TRBD2. Germline CDR1 and CDR2: LGHDT and YNNKEL (reference sequence). The CDR3 length is 16 residues. V lost 3 bases and J lost 7; bases outside the gene matches: 12. Here the CDR3 DNA reads TGTGCCAGCAGCCACCGAGGGAGCGGGGGGTCGGGGACCCAGTACTTC. It codes for CASSHRGSGGSGTQYF.

This rearrangement joins TRBV11-3 to TRBJ2-1, with 8 bases lining up with TRBD2. CDR3 length: 15 amino acids. V trimming: 6 bases; J trimming: 0 bases; junction bases outside the gene matches: 4. Germline CDR1 and CDR2: SGHNT and YENEEA. The CDR3 here is CASRTGLASYNEQFF. CDR3 DNA sequence: TGTGCCAGCAGAACCGGACTAGCCTCCTACAATGAGCAGTTCTTC.

The chain carries TRBV6-5 and TRBJ1-2, with 8 nucleotides matching TRBD1. The CDR3 runs 15 residues. V lost 0 bases to trimming and J lost 4 bases; unmatched junction nucleotides: 4. Per germline, CDR1 MNHEY and CDR2 SVGAGI. The CDR3 here is CASSYSTGEAYGYTF. DNA for the CDR3: TGTGCCAGCAGTTACTCGACAGGGGAGGCCTATGGCTACACCTTC.

The gene calls are TRBV3-1 (or the pseudogene TRBV3-2) and TRBJ2-1; no reliable D call. The CDR3 is 14 residues long. Trimming stripped 6 bases from V and 4 bases from J, with 13 bases between. The germline CDR1 and CDR2 sequences are LGHDT and YNNKEL (reference sequence). The CDR3 bases are TGTGCCAGCAGTAACCTTTTCAGTTACAATGAGCAGTTCTTC. Translated: CASSNLFSYNEQFF.